These T cell receptor beta chains were read from a single sample in a study of CD8 T cells in ankylosing spondylitis. MiXCR was run by TCRdb on the 5' RACE reads, yielding one entry per CDR3 protein. The data show about 300,000 distinct CDR3 sequences, around 10% seen once. The sample comprised blood, either unsorted or a sorted T cell fraction (not recorded which). The source of these receptors is a female donor with ankylosing spondylitis or in good health (not recorded which). CDR3s leave out the opening cysteine and the closing phenylalanine or tryptophan. The order of the fields is CDR3 length, J gene, V gene, CDR3 protein.

len: 13
j_gene: TRBJ2-2
v_gene: TRBV20-1
CDR3aa: SATRRARDTGELF

len: 13
j_gene: TRBJ2-2
v_gene: TRBV5-1
CDR3aa: ASSFGGLNTGELF

len: 11
j_gene: TRBJ1-2
v_gene: TRBV20-1
CDR3aa: SARRQGNYGYT

len: 14
j_gene: TRBJ2-2
v_gene: TRBV7-9
CDR3aa: ASTPRRGALTGELF

len: 12
j_gene: TRBJ2-7
v_gene: TRBV6-1
CDR3aa: ASKVARSGNEQY

len: 12
j_gene: TRBJ2-2
v_gene: TRBV7-9
CDR3aa: ASEVARDTGELF

len: 14
j_gene: TRBJ2-3
v_gene: TRBV5-1
CDR3aa: ASSSRTSGYTDTQY

len: 12
j_gene: TRBJ2-7
v_gene: TRBV4-3
CDR3aa: ASSQDRGRDEQY

len: 12
j_gene: TRBJ2-2
v_gene: TRBV27
CDR3aa: ASSFGWDTGELF

len: 12
j_gene: TRBJ2-1
v_gene: TRBV25-1
CDR3aa: ASSAGEPNNEQF

len: 12
j_gene: TRBJ2-1
v_gene: TRBV5-1
CDR3aa: ASSSRGQNNEQF

len: 12
j_gene: TRBJ2-2
v_gene: TRBV12-3/TRBV12-4
CDR3aa: ASSFWEVTGELF

len: 12
j_gene: TRBJ2-1
v_gene: TRBV2
CDR3aa: ASVRSSSYNEQF

len: 13
j_gene: TRBJ2-2
v_gene: TRBV27
CDR3aa: ASRFRPTGDGELF

len: 17
j_gene: TRBJ2-2
v_gene: TRBV3-1
CDR3aa: ASSPSSRGLAGPTGELF

len: 12
j_gene: TRBJ2-5
v_gene: TRBV15
CDR3aa: ATSTRGGGETQY

len: 12
j_gene: TRBJ1-1
v_gene: TRBV5-1
CDR3aa: ASSLGQTYTEAF

len: 12
j_gene: TRBJ2-2
v_gene: TRBV7-9
CDR3aa: ASSRDGNTGELF

len: 12
j_gene: TRBJ1-1
v_gene: TRBV19
CDR3aa: ASSGQVFGTEAF

len: 12
j_gene: TRBJ1-6
v_gene: TRBV5-5
CDR3aa: ASSLGTRESPLH

len: 12
j_gene: TRBJ2-4
v_gene: TRBV5-1
CDR3aa: ASSADGAKNIQY

len: 12
j_gene: TRBJ2-2
v_gene: TRBV28
CDR3aa: ASKTGVGTGELF

len: 10
j_gene: TRBJ2-2
v_gene: TRBV7-7
CDR3aa: ASSKGPGELF

len: 11
j_gene: TRBJ2-7
v_gene: TRBV20-1
CDR3aa: SASRDNLYEQY

len: 13
j_gene: TRBJ2-2
v_gene: TRBV28
CDR3aa: ASSSSGRNTGELF

len: 10
j_gene: TRBJ1-5
v_gene: TRBV28
CDR3aa: ASRLGPFPQH

len: 12
j_gene: TRBJ2-3
v_gene: TRBV7-8
CDR3aa: ASRLSGRTDTQY

len: 11
j_gene: TRBJ1-5
v_gene: TRBV6-2/TRBV6-3
CDR3aa: ASREGSRGTQH

len: 13
j_gene: TRBJ1-1
v_gene: TRBV12-3/TRBV12-4
CDR3aa: ASRLSGVSNTEAF

len: 12
j_gene: TRBJ1-5
v_gene: TRBV5-1
CDR3aa: ASSLDASNQPQH

len: 12
j_gene: TRBJ1-5
v_gene: TRBV20-1
CDR3aa: SARTGQPNQPQH

len: 11
j_gene: TRBJ2-7
v_gene: TRBV20-1
CDR3aa: SATGPHWDEQY

len: 10
j_gene: TRBJ1-1
v_gene: TRBV10-1
CDR3aa: ASSAGSTEAF

len: 10
j_gene: TRBJ2-1
v_gene: TRBV11-2
CDR3aa: ASKRLDNEQF

len: 13
j_gene: TRBJ2-7
v_gene: TRBV9
CDR3aa: ASSVGGQGAYEQY

len: 12
j_gene: TRBJ2-7
v_gene: TRBV5-5
CDR3aa: ASSLAPGIFEQY

len: 15
j_gene: TRBJ2-3
v_gene: TRBV6-1
CDR3aa: ASSEALMRGRTDTQY

len: 12
j_gene: TRBJ1-4
v_gene: TRBV5-1
CDR3aa: ASRMGSLNDKLF

len: 12
j_gene: TRBJ2-7
v_gene: TRBV29-1
CDR3aa: SVGEAGLPYEQY

len: 13
j_gene: TRBJ1-2
v_gene: TRBV12-3/TRBV12-4
CDR3aa: ASIPWTGREGGYT

len: 13
j_gene: TRBJ2-7
v_gene: TRBV7-6
CDR3aa: ASSPLGQGVNEQY

len: 12
j_gene: TRBJ2-1
v_gene: TRBV20-1
CDR3aa: SATTSRAPNEQF

len: 13
j_gene: TRBJ2-3
v_gene: TRBV15
CDR3aa: ATSRRQGDTDTQY

len: 13
j_gene: TRBJ2-5
v_gene: TRBV28
CDR3aa: ASRSPTGKQETQY

len: 14
j_gene: TRBJ1-1
v_gene: TRBV7-2
CDR3aa: ASSPQGARLGTEAF

len: 14
j_gene: TRBJ2-3
v_gene: TRBV20-1
CDR3aa: SASLFERSSTDTQY

len: 12
j_gene: TRBJ1-1
v_gene: TRBV19
CDR3aa: ASSMGWGRTEAF

len: 12
j_gene: TRBJ2-1
v_gene: TRBV5-1
CDR3aa: ASSSPSPGNEQF

len: 13
j_gene: TRBJ1-5
v_gene: TRBV24-1
CDR3aa: ATQEGGRYNQPQH

len: 12
j_gene: TRBJ1-5
v_gene: TRBV12-3/TRBV12-4
CDR3aa: ASSILGTGGPQH

len: 12
j_gene: TRBJ1-4
v_gene: TRBV5-6
CDR3aa: ASTFWGYGEKLF

len: 12
j_gene: TRBJ2-7
v_gene: TRBV6-2/TRBV6-3
CDR3aa: ASSYEAGPYEQY

len: 13
j_gene: TRBJ1-2
v_gene: TRBV7-8
CDR3aa: ASSLVEGPSRART

len: 13
j_gene: TRBJ2-6
v_gene: TRBV20-1
CDR3aa: SARKGGYGANVLT

len: 13
j_gene: TRBJ2-2
v_gene: TRBV20-1
CDR3aa: SANNYRGDTGELF